The next 8 T cell receptor beta chains were all read from a single sample in a study of T cell changes during pregnancy in multiple sclerosis. TCRdb's copy holds only in-frame clones and misses some; the assay was immunoSEQ multiplex PCR. The sample includes 100,000 to 110,000 clones, about 90% of them seen just once. The specimen comprised peripheral blood, sampled after pregnancy. Receptor source: a female donor with multiple sclerosis, enrolled in a pregnancy study.

In DNA, the CDR3 is TGTGCCAGCAGTTTATCCTCCCCCACAGGAACCGGGCAGTTCTTC. Its translation: CASSLSSPTGTGQFF. The chain has TRBV27 and TRBJ2-1, with D maybe TRBD1 (5 bases). The CDR3 loop spans 15 amino acids. V lost 0 bases and J lost 12, with 18 bases in between. Germline V gene lookup returns CDR1 MNHEY and CDR2 SMNVEV (reference sequence).

The V and J genes are TRBV13 and TRBJ2-5, with 7 bases lining up with TRBD2. Trimming at V came to 4 bases and at J to 4 bases, leaving 6 bases not matched to a gene. Germline V gene data show CDR1 as PRHDT and CDR2 as FYEKMQ (reference sequence). There are 14 residues in the CDR3. The CDR3 loop reads CASSSLGEGETQYF. The CDR3 DNA reads TGTGCCAGCAGCTCCTTAGGGGAGGGAGAGACCCAGTACTTC.

The chain joins TRBV6-1 to TRBJ2-7; D call uncertain. Germline loops: CDR1 MNHNS, CDR2 SASEGT. The CDR3 has 15 residues. Trimming removed 1 base from V and 1 base from J, with 11 bases in between. The CDR3 sequence is CASSEVPRFSYEQYF. The CDR3 DNA sequence: TGTGCCAGCAGTGAAGTTCCTAGGTTTTCCTACGAGCAGTACTTC.

The chain uses TRBV6-1 and TRBJ1-1; 11 nucleotides align to TRBD1. The J segment lost 5 bases and the V segment lost 3 bases, leaving 2 bases of the junction unmatched. Germline V lookup: CDR1 MNHNS, CDR2 SASEGT. This CDR3 contains 14 residues. The CDR3 region has the DNA TGTGCCAGCAGTGAGGACAGGGGGCTGACTGAAGCTTTCTTT. It codes for CASSEDRGLTEAFF.

The V call is TRBV30, the J call TRBJ1-5, with D tentatively TRBD1 (5 bases). This CDR3 contains 14 residues. Germline V CDR1 and CDR2: GTSNPN, SVGIG (reference sequence). Trimming removed 3 bases at V and 0 bases at J, with 9 bases between. CDR3 loop: CAWSGGYSNQPQHF. The CDR3 DNA is TGTGCCTGGAGCGGGGGATATAGCAATCAGCCCCAGCATTTT. The whole variable domain, filled in from reference TRBV30 and TRBJ1-5, reads SQTIHQWPATLVQPVGSPLSLECTVEGTSNPNLYWYRQAAGRGLQLLFYSVGIGQISSEVPQNLSASRPQDRQFILSSKKLLLSDSGFYLCAWSGGYSNQPQHFGDGTRLSIL.

This chain joins TRBV2 and TRBJ2-3, with 8 bases aligning to TRBD2. This CDR3 has 16 residues. Germline V gene data show CDR1 as SNHLY and CDR2 as FYNNEI. V lost 6 bases and J lost 5; bases outside the gene matches: 13. CDR3 residues: CASRSPSGSIRDTQYF. In DNA, the CDR3 is TGTGCCAGCAGATCCCCCAGCGGGAGTATTAGAGATACGCAGTATTTT.

The gene calls are TRBV5-1 and TRBJ2-7; 15 positions agree with TRBD2. The germline V gene encodes CDR1 SGHRS and CDR2 YFSETQ. There are 18 residues in the CDR3. The ends lost 3 bases at V and 5 bases at J; junction bases unmatched: 12. This CDR3 is CASSWGLAGGASLHEQYF. CDR3 nucleotides: TGCGCCAGCAGCTGGGGACTAGCGGGAGGTGCTTCTCTCCACGAGCAGTACTTC.

This chain joins TRBV2 and TRBJ1-5, with no clear D. Germline CDR1 reads SNHLY; CDR2 reads FYNNEI. This CDR3 spans 15 amino acids. The V end lost 2 bases, the J end lost 1 base, and 9 bases lay between the germline ends. The CDR3 coding sequence is TGTGCCAGCAGTGAATCTGGAGCAAGCAATCAGCCCCAGCATTTT. Translating gives CASSESGASNQPQHF.